This TCR beta chain stems from a study of blood T cell repertoires in COVID-19. Sequencing was performed with immunoSEQ multiplex PCR; in TCRdb, only in-frame clones are kept and a portion is missing. Of just under 350,000 clones detected, about nine tenths appear once; the ten largest clones hold more than 5%. The sequenced sample consisted of peripheral blood. The receptor comes from a woman aged 45-60 years with COVID-19, enrolled during active disease.

The CDR3 spells CASRTGSSGYTF. As DNA, the CDR3 is TGTGCCAGTAGGACAGGTTCTTCTGGCTACACCTTC. V and J are TRBV19 and TRBJ1-2; TRBD1 might be the D (6 bases). Trimming took off 6 bases at V and 7 bases at J, with 12 bases between the two ends. The germline gives CDR1 LNHDA, CDR2 SQIVND (reference sequence). The CDR3 sequence is 12 residues long.